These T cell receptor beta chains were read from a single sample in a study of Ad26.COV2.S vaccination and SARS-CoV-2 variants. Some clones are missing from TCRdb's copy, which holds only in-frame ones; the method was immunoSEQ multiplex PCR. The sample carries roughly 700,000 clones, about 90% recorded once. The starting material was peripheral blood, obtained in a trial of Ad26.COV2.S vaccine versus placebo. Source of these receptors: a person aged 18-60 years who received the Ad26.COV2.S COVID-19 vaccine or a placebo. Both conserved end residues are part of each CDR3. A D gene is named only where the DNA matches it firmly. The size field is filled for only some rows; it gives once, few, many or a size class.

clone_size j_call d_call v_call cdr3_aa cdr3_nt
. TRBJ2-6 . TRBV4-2 CASEKSGANVLTF TGTGCCAGCGAGAAATCTGGGGCCAACGTCCTGACTTTC
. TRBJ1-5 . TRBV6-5 CASSRGWSNQPQHF TGTGCCAGCAGCCGTGGTTGGAGCAATCAGCCCCAGCATTTT
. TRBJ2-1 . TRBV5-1 CASSVRRTSSYNEQFF TGCGCCAGCAGTGTTCGACGGACGAGCTCCTACAATGAGCAGTTCTTC
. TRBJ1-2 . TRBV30 CAWSVPRGGYGYTF TGTGCCTGGAGTGTACCCAGGGGCGGCTATGGCTACACCTTC
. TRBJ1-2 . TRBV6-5 CASTRDSMDGYTF TGTGCCAGCACCCGGGACTCCATGGATGGCTACACCTTC
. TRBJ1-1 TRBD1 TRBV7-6 CASSLGQGRTEAFF TGTGCCAGCAGCCTAGGACAGGGAAGGACTGAAGCTTTCTTT
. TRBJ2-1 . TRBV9 CASSVDGKVLDEQFF TGTGCCAGCAGCGTAGACGGGAAGGTGCTCGATGAGCAGTTCTTC
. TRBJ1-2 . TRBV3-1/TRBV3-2 CASSPATRDTSGGGYTF TGTGCCAGCAGCCCAGCCACAAGGGACACCTCTGGTGGGGGCTACACCTTC
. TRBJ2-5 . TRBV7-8 CATSPPGLSHQTQYF TGTGCCACCTCCCCCCCGGGACTGTCCCATCAGACCCAGTACTTC
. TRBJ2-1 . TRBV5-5 CASSLQSSSYNEQFF TGTGCCAGCAGCTTACAGTCGAGCTCCTACAATGAGCAGTTCTTC
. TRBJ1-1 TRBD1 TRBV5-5 CASSLRRTGDLNTEAFF TGTGCCAGCAGCTTGCGCCGTACAGGGGATTTGAACACTGAAGCTTTCTTT
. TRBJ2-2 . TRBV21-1 CASSTSGQMGAGELFF TGTGCCAGCAGCACCTCGGGACAGATGGGAGCCGGGGAGCTGTTTTTT
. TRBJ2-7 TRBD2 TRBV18 CASSPRLADYEQYF TGTGCCAGCTCACCACGACTAGCGGACTACGAGCAGTACTTC
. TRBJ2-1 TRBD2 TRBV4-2 CASSQEGLAGGFF TGTGCCAGCAGCCAAGAGGGACTAGCGGGGGGGTTCTTC
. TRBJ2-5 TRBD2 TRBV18 CASSPNTSGQETQYF TGTGCCAGCTCACCAAACACTAGCGGCCAAGAGACCCAGTACTTC
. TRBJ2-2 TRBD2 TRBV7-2 CASSFLAGVGGELFF TGTGCCAGCAGCTTCTTAGCGGGAGTTGGTGGGGAGCTGTTTTTT
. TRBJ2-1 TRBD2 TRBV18 CASSPGLDSEQFF TGTGCCAGCTCACCAGGACTAGATAGTGAGCAGTTCTTC
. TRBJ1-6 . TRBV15 CATSRDLESSYNSPLHF TGTGCCACCAGCAGAGATCTGGAGAGCTCCTATAATTCACCCCTCCACTTT
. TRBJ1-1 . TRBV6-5 CASQTGTEAFF TGTGCCAGCCAGACAGGAACTGAAGCTTTCTTT
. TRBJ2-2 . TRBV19 CASTPLDRLNTGELFF TGTGCCAGTACCCCTTTAGACAGGCTAAACACCGGGGAGCTGTTTTTT
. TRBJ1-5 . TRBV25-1 CASSEQGKGTQHF TGTGCCAGCAGTGAGCAGGGGAAGGGTACCCAGCATTTT
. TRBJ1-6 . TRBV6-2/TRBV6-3 CASGWGRPNSPLHF TGTGCCAGCGGTTGGGGAAGACCTAATTCACCCCTCCACTTT
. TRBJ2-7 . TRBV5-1 CASSLAGTPGYEQYF TGCGCCAGCAGCTTGGCCGGGACCCCTGGCTACGAGCAGTACTTC
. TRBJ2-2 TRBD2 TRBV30 CAWRMVAGGAGELFF TGTGCCTGGAGGATGGTAGCGGGAGGGGCCGGGGAGCTGTTTTTT
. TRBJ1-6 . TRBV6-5 CASRRADSPLHF TGTGCCAGCAGGAGAGCGGATTCACCCCTCCACTTT
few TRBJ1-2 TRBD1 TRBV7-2 CASSLGDSMFLSGYTF TGTGCCAGCAGCTTAGGGGACAGTATGTTTCTTTCGGGCTACACCTTC
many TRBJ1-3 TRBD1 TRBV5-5 CASSSRDSSGNTIYF TGTGCCAGCAGCAGCCGGGACAGCTCCGGAAACACCATATATTTT
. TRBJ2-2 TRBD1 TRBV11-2 CASSSSGTGGAGNTGELFF TGTGCCAGCAGCTCCTCCGGGACAGGGGGCGCCGGAAACACCGGGGAGCTGTTTTTT
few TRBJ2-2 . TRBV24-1 CATSDLPGNTGELFF TGTGCCACCAGTGATTTGCCCGGGAACACCGGGGAGCTGTTTTTT
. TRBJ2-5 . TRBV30 CAWGPGHLRQETQYF TGTGCCTGGGGGCCGGGACATTTACGCCAAGAGACCCAGTACTTC
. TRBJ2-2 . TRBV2 CASSEAPSMAGELFF TGTGCCAGCAGTGAAGCCCCGAGCATGGCCGGGGAGCTGTTTTTT
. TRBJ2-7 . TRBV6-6 CASSYSADYEQYF TGTGCCAGCAGTTACTCGGCGGACTACGAGCAGTACTTC
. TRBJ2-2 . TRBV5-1 CASSLARLTGELFF TGCGCCAGCAGCTTGGCAAGGTTGACCGGGGAGCTGTTTTTT
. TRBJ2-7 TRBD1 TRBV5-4 CASSLRTGEGQYF TGTGCCAGCAGCCTCCGGACAGGGGAGGGGCAGTACTTC
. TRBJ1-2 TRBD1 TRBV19 CASSPGTAVYGYTF TGTGCCAGTAGTCCGGGGACAGCCGTCTATGGCTACACCTTC
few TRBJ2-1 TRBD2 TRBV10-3 CAISPTSGFYNEQFF TGTGCCATCAGCCCGACTAGCGGGTTCTACAATGAGCAGTTCTTC
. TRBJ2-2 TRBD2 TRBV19 CASSTSGIRTGELFF TGTGCCAGTAGTACTAGCGGGATTAGGACCGGGGAGCTGTTTTTT
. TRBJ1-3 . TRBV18 CASSPWAEDTIYF TGTGCCAGCTCACCATGGGCGGAGGACACCATATATTTT
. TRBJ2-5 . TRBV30 CAWSKETQYF TGTGCCTGGAGCAAAGAGACCCAGTACTTC
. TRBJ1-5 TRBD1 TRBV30 CAWKQGQGSNQPQHF TGTGCCTGGAAGCAGGGACAGGGCAGCAATCAGCCCCAGCATTTT
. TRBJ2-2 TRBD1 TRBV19 CASRGTGETGELFF TGTGCCAGTAGGGGGACAGGGGAAACCGGGGAGCTGTTTTTT
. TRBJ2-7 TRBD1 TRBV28 CASIGASTGAYEQYF TGTGCCAGCATTGGGGCCAGTACAGGGGCCTACGAGCAGTACTTC
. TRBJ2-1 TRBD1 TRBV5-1 CASSPRGQGNNEQFF TGCGCCAGCAGCCCCCGGGGACAGGGCAACAATGAGCAGTTCTTC
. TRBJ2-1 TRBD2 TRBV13 CASSLDTGLTSGDYNEQFF TGTGCCAGCAGCTTAGACACCGGCTTGACTAGCGGGGATTACAATGAGCAGTTCTTC
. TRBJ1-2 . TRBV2 CASSAPYRAAYGYTF TGTGCCAGCAGTGCCCCTTACAGGGCAGCCTATGGCTACACCTTC
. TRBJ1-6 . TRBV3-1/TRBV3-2 CASSQAARDSPLHF TGTGCCAGCAGCCAAGCAGCCAGGGACTCACCCCTCCACTTT
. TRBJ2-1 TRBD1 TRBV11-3 CASSLEGRTGHNEQFF TGTGCCAGCAGCTTAGAGGGGCGGACAGGGCACAATGAGCAGTTCTTC
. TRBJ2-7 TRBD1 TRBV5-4 CASSFPGQGAKEQYF TGTGCCAGCAGCTTCCCGGGACAGGGGGCGAAGGAGCAGTACTTC
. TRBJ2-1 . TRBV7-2 CASTVGGGSYNEQFF TGTGCCAGCACAGTGGGGGGCGGGTCCTACAATGAGCAGTTCTTC
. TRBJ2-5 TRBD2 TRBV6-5 CASRLGLAGVETQYF TGTGCCAGCAGACTGGGACTAGCGGGGGTGGAGACCCAGTACTTC
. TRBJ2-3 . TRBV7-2 CASSPRARGPFDTQYF TGTGCCAGCAGCCCAAGGGCGCGGGGGCCTTTTGATACGCAGTATTTT
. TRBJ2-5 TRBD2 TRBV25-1 CASSEWVGLVGETQYF TGTGCCAGCAGTGAATGGGTGGGACTAGTCGGGGAGACCCAGTACTTC
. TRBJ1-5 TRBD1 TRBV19 CASSDWTGGFGQPQHF TGTGCCAGTAGTGACTGGACAGGGGGCTTCGGGCAGCCCCAGCATTTT
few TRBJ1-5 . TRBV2 CASRGGTSNQPQHF TGTGCCAGCAGGGGGGGAACTAGCAATCAGCCCCAGCATTTT
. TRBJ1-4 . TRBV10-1 CASSESRVGARVPLGGNEKLFF TGCGCCAGCAGTGAGTCCCGAGTGGGGGCTCGGGTGCCTCTGGGAGGTAATGAAAAACTGTTTTTT
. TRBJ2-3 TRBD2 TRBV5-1 CASSELAGGEDTQYF TGCGCCAGCAGTGAACTAGCGGGGGGTGAAGATACGCAGTATTTT
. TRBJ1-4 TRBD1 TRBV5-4 CASSLEPRGSNEKLFF TGTGCCAGCAGCTTGGAGCCCAGGGGGTCTAATGAAAAACTGTTTTTT
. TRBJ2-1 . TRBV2 CASSPDPTGKFDEQFF TGTGCCAGCAGTCCCGACCCGACGGGAAAATTCGATGAGCAGTTCTTC
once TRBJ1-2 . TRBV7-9 CASSSLGGVPYGYTF TGTGCCAGCAGCTCCTTGGGGGGGGTACCCTATGGCTACACCTTC
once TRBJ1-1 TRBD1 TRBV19 CASSGQGGTEAFF TGTGCCAGTAGTGGACAGGGAGGGACTGAAGCTTTCTTT